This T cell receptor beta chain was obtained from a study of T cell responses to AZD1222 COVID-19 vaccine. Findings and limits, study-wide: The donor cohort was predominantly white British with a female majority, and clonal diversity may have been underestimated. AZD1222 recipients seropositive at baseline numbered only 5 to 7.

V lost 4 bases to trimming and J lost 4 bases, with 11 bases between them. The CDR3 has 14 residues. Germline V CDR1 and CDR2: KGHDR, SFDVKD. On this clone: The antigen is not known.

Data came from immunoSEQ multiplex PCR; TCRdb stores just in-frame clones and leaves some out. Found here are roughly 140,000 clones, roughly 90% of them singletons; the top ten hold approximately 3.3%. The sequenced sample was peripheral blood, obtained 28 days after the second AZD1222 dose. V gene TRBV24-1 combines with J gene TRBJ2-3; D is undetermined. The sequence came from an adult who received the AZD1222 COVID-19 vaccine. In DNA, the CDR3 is TGTGCCACCAGTGAATCACGGACGTCAGATACGCAGTATTTT. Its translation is CATSESRTSDTQYF.